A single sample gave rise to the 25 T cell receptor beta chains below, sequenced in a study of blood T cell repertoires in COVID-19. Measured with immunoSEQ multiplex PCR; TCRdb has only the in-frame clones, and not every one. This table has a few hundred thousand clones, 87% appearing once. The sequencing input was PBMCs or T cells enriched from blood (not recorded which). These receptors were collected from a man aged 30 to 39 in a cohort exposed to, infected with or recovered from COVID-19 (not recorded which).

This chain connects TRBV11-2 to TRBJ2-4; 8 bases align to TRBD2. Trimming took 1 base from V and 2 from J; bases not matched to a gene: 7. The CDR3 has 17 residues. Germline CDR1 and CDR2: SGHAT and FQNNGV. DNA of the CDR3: TGTGCCAGCAGCTTAGTTGGGCGGGGGGTTTCCAAAAACATTCAGTACTTC. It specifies CASSLVGRGVSKNIQYF.

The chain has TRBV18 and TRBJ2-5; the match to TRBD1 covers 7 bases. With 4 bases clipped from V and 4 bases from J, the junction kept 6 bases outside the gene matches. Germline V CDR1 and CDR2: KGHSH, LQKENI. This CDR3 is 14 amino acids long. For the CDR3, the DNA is TGTGCCAGCTCACTTCCTACAGGGGCAGAGACCCAGTACTTC. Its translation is CASSLPTGAETQYF.

The DNA of the CDR3 is TGCAGCGTTGAAGAAGCTAGTCCCGGGGAGCTGTTTTTT. Protein: CSVEEASPGELFF. The chain carries TRBV29-1 and TRBJ2-2; D is unresolved. Germline CDR1 is SQVTM and CDR2 is ANQGSEA. The germline V and J ends were trimmed by 0 bases and 6 bases, with 8 bases remaining between them. CDR3 length equals 13 residues.

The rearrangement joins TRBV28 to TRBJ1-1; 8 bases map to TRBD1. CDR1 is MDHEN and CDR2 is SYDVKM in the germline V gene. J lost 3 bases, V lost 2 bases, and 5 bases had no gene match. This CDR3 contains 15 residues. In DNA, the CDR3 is TGTGCCAGCAGTTTACCCGACAGGGGTGACACTGAAGCTTTCTTT. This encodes CASSLPDRGDTEAFF.

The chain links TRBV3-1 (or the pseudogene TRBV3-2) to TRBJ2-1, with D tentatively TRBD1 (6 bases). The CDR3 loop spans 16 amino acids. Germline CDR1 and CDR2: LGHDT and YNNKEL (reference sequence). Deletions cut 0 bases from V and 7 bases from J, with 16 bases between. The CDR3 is CASSQDGIRGENEQFF. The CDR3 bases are TGTGCCAGCAGCCAAGACGGGATCAGGGGAGAAAATGAGCAGTTCTTC.

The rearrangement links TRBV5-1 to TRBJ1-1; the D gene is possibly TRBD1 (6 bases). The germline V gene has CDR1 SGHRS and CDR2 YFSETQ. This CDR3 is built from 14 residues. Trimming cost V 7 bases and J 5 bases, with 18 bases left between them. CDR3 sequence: CASGEWGPGTEAFF. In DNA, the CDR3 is TGCGCCAGCGGAGAATGGGGGCCGGGGACTGAAGCTTTCTTT.

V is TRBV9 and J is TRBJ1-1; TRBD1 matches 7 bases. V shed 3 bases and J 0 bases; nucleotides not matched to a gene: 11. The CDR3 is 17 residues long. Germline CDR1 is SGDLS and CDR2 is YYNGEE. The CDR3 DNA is TGTGCCAGCAGCGCATTTAACCGGGACAGCCTGAACACTGAAGCTTTCTTT. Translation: CASSAFNRDSLNTEAFF.

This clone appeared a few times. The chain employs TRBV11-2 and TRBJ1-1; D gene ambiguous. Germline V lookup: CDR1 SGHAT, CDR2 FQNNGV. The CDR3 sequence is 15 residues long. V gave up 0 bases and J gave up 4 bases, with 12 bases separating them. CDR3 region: CASSLDFTGITEAFF. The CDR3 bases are TGTGCCAGCAGCTTAGATTTTACCGGGATCACTGAAGCTTTCTTT.

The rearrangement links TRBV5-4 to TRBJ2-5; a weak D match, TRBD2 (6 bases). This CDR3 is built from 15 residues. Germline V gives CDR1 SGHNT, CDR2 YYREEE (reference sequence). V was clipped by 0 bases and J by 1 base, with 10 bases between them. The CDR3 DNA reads TGTGCCAGCAGCTTGGTGGCGGGGTTCCAAGAGACCCAGTACTTC. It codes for CASSLVAGFQETQYF.

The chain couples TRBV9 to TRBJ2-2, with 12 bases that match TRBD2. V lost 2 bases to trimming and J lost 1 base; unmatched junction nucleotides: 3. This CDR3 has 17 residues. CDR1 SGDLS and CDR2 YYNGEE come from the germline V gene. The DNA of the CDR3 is TGTGCCAGCAGCGTTCCGACTAGCGGGGGGAACACCGGGGAGCTGTTTTTT. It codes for CASSVPTSGGNTGELFF.

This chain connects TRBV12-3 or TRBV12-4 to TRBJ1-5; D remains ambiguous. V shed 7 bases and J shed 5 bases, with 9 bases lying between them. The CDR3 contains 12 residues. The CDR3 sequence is CASTRTDQPQHF. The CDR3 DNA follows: TGTGCCAGCACTCGTACGGATCAGCCCCAGCATTTT.

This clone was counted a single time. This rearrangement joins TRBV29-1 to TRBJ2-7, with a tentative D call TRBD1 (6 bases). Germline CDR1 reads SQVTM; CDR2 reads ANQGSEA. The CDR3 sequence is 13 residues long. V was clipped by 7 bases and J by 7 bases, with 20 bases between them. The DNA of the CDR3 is TGCAGCGCCGGGGCGGACAGTGTTTTAGAGCAGTACTTC. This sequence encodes CSAGADSVLEQYF.

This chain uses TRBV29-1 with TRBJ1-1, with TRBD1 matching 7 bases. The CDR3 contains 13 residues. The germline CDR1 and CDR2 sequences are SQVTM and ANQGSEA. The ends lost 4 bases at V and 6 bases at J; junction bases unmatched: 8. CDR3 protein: CSVVAGQLAEAFF. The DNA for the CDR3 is TGCAGCGTTGTAGCGGGACAGCTCGCTGAAGCTTTCTTT.

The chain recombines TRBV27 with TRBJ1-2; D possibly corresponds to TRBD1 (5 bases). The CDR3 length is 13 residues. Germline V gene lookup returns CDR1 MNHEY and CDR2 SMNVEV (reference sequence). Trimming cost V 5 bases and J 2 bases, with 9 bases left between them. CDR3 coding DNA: TGTGCCAGCAGTCCGACAGTGAACTATGGCTACACCTTC. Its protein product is CASSPTVNYGYTF.

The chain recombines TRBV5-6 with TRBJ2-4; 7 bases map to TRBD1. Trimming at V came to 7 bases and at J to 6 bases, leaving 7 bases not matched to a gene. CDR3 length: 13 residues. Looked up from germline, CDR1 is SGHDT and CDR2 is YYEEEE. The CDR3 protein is CASHQGGRNIQYF. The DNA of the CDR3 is TGTGCCAGCCATCAAGGGGGCAGAAACATTCAGTACTTC.

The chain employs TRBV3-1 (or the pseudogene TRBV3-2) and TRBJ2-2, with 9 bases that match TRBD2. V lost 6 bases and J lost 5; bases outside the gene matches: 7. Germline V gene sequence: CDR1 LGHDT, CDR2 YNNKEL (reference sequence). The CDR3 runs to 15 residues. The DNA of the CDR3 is TGTGCCAGCAGTCTGGGACTAGCACAAACCGGGGAGCTGTTTTTT. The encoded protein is CASSLGLAQTGELFF.

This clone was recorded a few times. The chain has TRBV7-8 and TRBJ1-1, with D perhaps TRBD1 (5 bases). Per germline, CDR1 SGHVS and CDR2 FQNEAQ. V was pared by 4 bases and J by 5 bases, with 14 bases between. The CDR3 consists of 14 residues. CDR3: CASSSPGVGTEAFF. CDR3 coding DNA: TGTGCCAGCAGCTCCCCGGGGGTGGGTACTGAAGCTTTCTTT.

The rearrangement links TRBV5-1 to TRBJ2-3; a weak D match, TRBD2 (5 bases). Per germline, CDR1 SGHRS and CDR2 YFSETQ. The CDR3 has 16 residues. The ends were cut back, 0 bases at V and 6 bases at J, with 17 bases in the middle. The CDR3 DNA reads TGCGCCAGCAGCTTGGGTCCGAGCGGAACCTCGGATACGCAGTATTTT. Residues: CASSLGPSGTSDTQYF.

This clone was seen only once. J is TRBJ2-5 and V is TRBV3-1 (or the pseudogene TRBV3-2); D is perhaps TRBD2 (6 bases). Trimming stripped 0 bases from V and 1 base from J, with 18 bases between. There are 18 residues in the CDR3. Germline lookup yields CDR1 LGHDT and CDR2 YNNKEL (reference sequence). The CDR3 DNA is TGTGCCAGCAGCCAAGAACTCTGCCTAGCGAGAAGCCAAGAGACCCAGTACTTC. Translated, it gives CASSQELCLARSQETQYF.

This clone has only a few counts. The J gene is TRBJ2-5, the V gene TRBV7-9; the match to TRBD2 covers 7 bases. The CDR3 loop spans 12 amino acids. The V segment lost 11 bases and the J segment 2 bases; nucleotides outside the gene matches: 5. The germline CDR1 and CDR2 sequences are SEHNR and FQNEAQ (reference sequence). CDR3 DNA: TGTGCCGGACGGGGACTACAAGAGACCCAGTACTTC. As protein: CAGRGLQETQYF.

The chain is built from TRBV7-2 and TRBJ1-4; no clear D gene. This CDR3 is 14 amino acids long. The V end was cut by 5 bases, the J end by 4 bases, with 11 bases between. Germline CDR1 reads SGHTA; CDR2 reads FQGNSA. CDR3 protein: CASSPTGSNEKLFF. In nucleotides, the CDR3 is TGTGCCAGCAGCCCCACGGGGAGTAATGAAAAACTGTTTTTT.

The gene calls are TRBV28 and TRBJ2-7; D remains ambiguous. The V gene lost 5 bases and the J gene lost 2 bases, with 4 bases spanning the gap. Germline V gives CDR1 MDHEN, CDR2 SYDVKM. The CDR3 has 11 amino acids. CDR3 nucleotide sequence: TGTGCCAGCAGTCCGGCCTACGAGCAGTACTTC. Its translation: CASSPAYEQYF.

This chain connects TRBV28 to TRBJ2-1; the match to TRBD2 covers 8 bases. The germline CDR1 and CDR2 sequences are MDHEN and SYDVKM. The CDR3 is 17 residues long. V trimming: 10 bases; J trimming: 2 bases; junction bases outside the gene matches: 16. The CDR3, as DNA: TGTGCCACCCTGAGGGGGGATCTAGCGGGCCCCTACAATGAGCAGTTCTTC. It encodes CATLRGDLAGPYNEQFF. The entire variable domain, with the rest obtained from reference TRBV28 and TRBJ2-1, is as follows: DVKVTQSSRYLVKRTGEKVFLECVQDMDHENMFWYRQDPGLGLRLIYFSYDVKMKEKGDIPEGYSVSREKKERFSLILESASTNQTSMYLCATLRGDLAGPYNEQFFGPGTRLTVL.

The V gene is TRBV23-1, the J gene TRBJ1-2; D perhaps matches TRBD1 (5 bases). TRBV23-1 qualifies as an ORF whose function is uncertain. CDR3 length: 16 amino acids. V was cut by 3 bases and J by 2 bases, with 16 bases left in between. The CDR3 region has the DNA TGCGCCAGCAGTCACGTATTCGGGGGGGGGAACTATGGCTACACCTTC. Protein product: CASSHVFGGGNYGYTF.

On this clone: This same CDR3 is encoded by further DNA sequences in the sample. CDR3 region: CASSLTGEQYF. CDR3 nucleotides: TGCGCCAGCAGCTTAACCGGTGAGCAGTACTTC. The chain employs TRBV5-1 and TRBJ2-7; D not resolved. V was cut by 2 bases and J by 7 bases, with 7 bases left in between. CDR3 length: 11 residues. Germline CDR1 and CDR2: SGHRS and YFSETQ.